The 29 T cell receptor beta chains below come from one sample, sequenced in a study of cytomegalovirus exposure and HLA in healthy donors. 13 Jbeta primers and 60 Vbeta primers were used for the PCR. The repertoire was sequenced with immunoSEQ multiplex PCR; TCRdb's copy has only in-frame clones and lacks some. The top ten hold less than 2% of the sample, which has under 35,000 clones, roughly two fifths seen once. Specimen: PBMCs. Every receptor here comes from a woman aged 45-65 years in good health and CMV-seronegative.

This clone showed up just a few times. The chain couples TRBV21-1 to TRBJ2-1; the D call of TRBD2 is as the table states it, not checked on the DNA. TRBV21-1 represents a pseudogene. This CDR3 spans 17 amino acids. The CDR3 spells CASSTPPSGRENNEQFF. In nucleotides, the CDR3 is TGTGCCAGCAGCACCCCCCCCTCGGGAAGGGAAAACAATGAGCAGTTCTTC.

V is TRBV28 and J is TRBJ1-3; the match to TRBD1 covers 11 bases. The CDR3 has 17 amino acids. Trimming took 2 bases from V and 3 from J; bases not matched to a gene: 6. Germline assignment: CDR1 MDHEN and CDR2 SYDVKM. The CDR3 sequence: CASSLMGQGVFGNTIYF. The CDR3 coding sequence is TGTGCCAGCAGTTTAATGGGACAGGGGGTTTTTGGAAACACCATATATTTT.

This sequence joins TRBV6-4 and TRBJ2-6, with TRBD2 as a possible D gene (5 bases). V lost 2 bases, J lost 0 bases, and 17 bases lay in between. CDR1 and CDR2 (germline): MRHNA, SNTAGT. CDR3 size: 19 residues. The CDR3 loop reads CASSDPTGIDSSGANVLTF. The CDR3 DNA reads TGTGCCAGCAGTGACCCGACGGGGATCGATAGCTCTGGGGCCAACGTCCTGACTTTC.

This clone was counted between two and nine times. V and J are TRBV6-5 and TRBJ2-1; weak D call: TRBD2 (5 bases). V dropped 7 bases and J dropped 0 bases, with 13 bases sitting between them. From germline, CDR1 is MNHEY and CDR2 SVGAGI. The CDR3 has 15 amino acids. The CDR3 spells CASISSGSSYNEQFF. The CDR3 DNA follows: TGTGCCAGCATCTCATCGGGGAGCTCCTACAATGAGCAGTTCTTC.

This clone has just a few counts. The chain couples TRBV5-1 to TRBJ2-2; unclear D gene. V dropped 0 bases and J dropped 0 bases, with 6 bases sitting between them. This CDR3 is built from 15 residues. Germline V gene sequence: CDR1 SGHRS, CDR2 YFSETQ. DNA of the CDR3: TGCGCCAGCAGCTTGGCTTCTTCGAACACCGGGGAGCTGTTTTTT. Protein sequence: CASSLASSNTGELFF.

The rearrangement uses TRBV7-9 and TRBJ2-3; 7 bases are a match to TRBD2. The CDR3 loop spans 17 amino acids. V lost 0 bases and J lost 0; bases outside the gene matches: 6. The germline CDR1 and CDR2 sequences are SEHNR and FQNEAQ (reference sequence). The CDR3 DNA reads TGTGCCAGCAGCTTAGCGGGAGGGGCGACTAGCACAGATACGCAGTATTTT. It translates to CASSLAGGATSTDTQYF.

The CDR3 sequence is CASSLSQGLNNEQFF. DNA of the CDR3: TGTGCCAGCAGTTTATCGCAAGGACTGAACAATGAGCAGTTCTTC. The chain combines TRBV27 with TRBJ2-1, with D tentatively TRBD2 (5 bases). The CDR3 runs 15 residues. V was clipped by 0 bases and J by 5 bases, with 11 bases between them. Germline CDR1 MNHEY, CDR2 SMNVEV (reference sequence).

This clone has a handful of counts. The chain joins TRBV5-8 to TRBJ2-7; possibly TRBD2 for D (5 bases). The CDR3 is 13 residues long. Trimming took 3 bases from V and 2 from J, leaving 9 bases between them. Germline CDR1 reads SGHTS; CDR2 reads YDEGEE. DNA for the CDR3: TGTGCCAGCAGCTCAGCCGGGGCCTACGAGCAGTACTTC. Protein sequence: CASSSAGAYEQYF.

This clone was seen just once. This chain uses TRBV5-1 with TRBJ2-5; a weak D match, TRBD1 (6 bases). V was clipped by 7 bases and J by 2 bases, with 9 bases between them. The CDR3 loop spans 12 amino acids. Germline V gene lookup returns CDR1 SGHRS and CDR2 YFSETQ. CDR3 loop: CASGQGQETQYF. The CDR3 DNA follows: TGCGCCAGCGGGCAGGGGCAAGAGACCCAGTACTTC.

The V and J genes are TRBV27 and TRBJ2-7; D might be TRBD1 (6 bases). This CDR3 has 14 amino acids. Germline V CDR1 and CDR2: MNHEY, SMNVEV (reference sequence). V was pared by 3 bases and J by 2 bases, with 11 bases between. CDR3 sequence (DNA): TGTGCCAGCAGTTTGGTGGCAGGGGCCTACGAGCAGTACTTC. Translation: CASSLVAGAYEQYF.

The chain links TRBV11-3 to TRBJ2-1; no definite D call. The CDR3 totals 13 residues. CDR1 SGHNT and CDR2 YENEEA come from the germline V gene. Trimming cost V 5 bases and J 5 bases, with 10 bases left between them. The CDR3: CASSLGSNNEQFF. CDR3 DNA sequence: TGTGCCAGCAGCCTCGGGTCCAACAATGAGCAGTTCTTC.

The J gene is TRBJ1-2, the V gene TRBV29-1; tentatively, D is TRBD1 (5 bases). With 1 base removed from V and 6 bases from J, the gap between germline ends came to 18 bases. The CDR3 has 15 residues. The germline V gene has CDR1 SQVTM and CDR2 ANQGSEA. In DNA form, the CDR3 reads TGCAGCGTTGAAGGGGGTGGCAGGGAAGGTGATGGCTACACCTTC. The encoded protein is CSVEGGGREGDGYTF.

This clone was recorded a few times. The rearrangement links TRBV16 to TRBJ1-3; 9 bases are a match to TRBD1. The CDR3 totals 16 residues. With V trimmed by 0 bases and J by 1 base, 1 base remained unmatched. Germline CDR1 reads KGHSY; CDR2 reads FQNENV. As DNA, the CDR3 is TGTGCCAGCAGCCAATCCGGACAGGGGTCTGGAAACACCATATATTTT. Its translation is CASSQSGQGSGNTIYF.

This clone appeared a few times. The gene calls are TRBV16 and TRBJ1-1; D uncertain. Trimming took 4 bases from V and 1 from J, leaving 7 bases between them. The CDR3 extends over 13 amino acids. CDR1 is KGHSY and CDR2 is FQNENV in the germline V gene. The CDR3 bases are TGTGCCAGCAGCCCCCCCTGGAACACTGAAGCTTTCTTT. It codes for CASSPPWNTEAFF.

The chain joins TRBV9 to TRBJ2-2; D may be TRBD2 (5 bases). CDR3 size: 14 residues. V was pared by 3 bases and J by 5 bases, with 11 bases between. Germline V lookup: CDR1 SGDLS, CDR2 YYNGEE. The chain's CDR3 is CASSERSFTGELFF. DNA of the CDR3: TGTGCCAGCAGCGAGCGGAGCTTTACCGGGGAGCTGTTTTTT.

About this clone itself: Compared with germline, one end of the junction differs, possibly owing to a read error. V is TRBV7-9 and J is TRBJ1-2; TRBD1 matches 8 bases. The CDR3 runs to 11 residues. Per the germline V gene, CDR1 is SEHNR and CDR2 is FQNEAQ (reference sequence). The CDR3 region is CSSSSDRVSTF. DNA of the CDR3: TGTTCCAGCAGCTCGGACAGGGTGTCCACCTTC.

This rearrangement joins TRBV11-2 to TRBJ2-3, with 10 bases matching TRBD2. The CDR3 covers 18 residues. Germline V gene sequence: CDR1 SGHAT, CDR2 FQNNGV. The V and J ends lost 1 base and 2 bases, in that order; junction bases with no gene match: 9. The CDR3 DNA reads TGTGCCAGCAGCTTAGGGTTTGTCCTAGCGGGAGCCACAGATACGCAGTATTTT. It specifies CASSLGFVLAGATDTQYF.

The chain has TRBV6-5 and TRBJ1-6; D uncertain. V lost 6 bases, J lost 7 bases, and 4 bases lay in between. CDR3 length equals 11 residues. Germline CDR1 and CDR2: MNHEY and SVGAGI. The CDR3 reads CASRQNSPLHF. The CDR3 DNA is TGTGCCAGCAGGCAGAATTCACCCCTCCACTTT.

The chain carries TRBV19 and TRBJ2-3; 10 bases fit TRBD2. CDR3 length equals 14 residues. With 5 bases clipped from V and 6 bases from J, the junction kept 5 bases outside the gene matches. Germline CDR1 is LNHDA and CDR2 is SQIVND (reference sequence). CDR3 in amino acids: CASSASGGRDTQYF. The CDR3 DNA sequence: TGTGCCAGTAGTGCTAGCGGGGGACGGGATACGCAGTATTTT.

J is TRBJ2-1 and V is TRBV18; maybe TRBD2 (5 bases). Trimming left V 3 bases short and J 7 bases short, with 16 bases between. This CDR3 is 15 amino acids long. Germline CDR1 is KGHSH and CDR2 is LQKENI. CDR3: CASSPILGMGNEQFF. CDR3 nucleotides: TGTGCCAGCTCACCTATACTAGGGATGGGGAATGAGCAGTTCTTC.

This clone was observed a handful of times. DNA for the CDR3: TGTGCCGTTGGGGGCGAAGGATGGGGTCAGCCCCAGCATTTT. Translation gives CAVGGEGWGQPQHF. The chain employs TRBV6-1 and TRBJ1-5; D perhaps matches TRBD1 (6 bases). The CDR3 runs to 14 residues. Germline V gene lookup returns CDR1 MNHNS and CDR2 SASEGT. The germline V and J ends were trimmed by 11 bases and 6 bases, with 20 bases remaining between them.

The chain combines TRBV6-1 with TRBJ2-7, with 9 positions matching TRBD2. This CDR3 contains 15 residues. V shed 5 bases and J 0 bases; nucleotides not matched to a gene: 5. Germline CDR1 reads MNHNS; CDR2 reads SASEGT. CDR3 amino acids: CASSSRGGSSYEQYF. For the CDR3, the DNA is TGTGCCAGCAGTTCGCGGGGGGGATCCTCCTACGAGCAGTACTTC.

To note about this clone: Germline is not matched at one junction end, which may reflect a read error. V and J are TRBV5-5 and TRBJ1-1; TRBD1 aligns across 8 bases. The germline gives CDR1 SGHKS, CDR2 YYEKEE (reference sequence). CDR3 length equals 13 residues. The CDR3 sequence: CASTLDRETEAFF. Written as DNA, the CDR3 is TGTGCCAGCACCTTGGACAGGGAGACTGAAGCTTTCTTT.

Remarks on this clone: Germline and junction disagree at one end, which may indicate a read error. J is TRBJ2-1 and V is TRBV7-9, with D unresolved. Germline V gene data show CDR1 as SEHNR and CDR2 as FQNEAQ (reference sequence). The CDR3 is made up of 12 amino acids. The CDR3 bases are TGTGCCAGCAGCTTATCCTCCAATGAGCAGTTCTTC. It is translated as CASSLSSNEQFF.

The chain links TRBV5-8 to TRBJ1-2; 11 bases fit TRBD1. The V segment lost 4 bases and the J segment 6 bases; nucleotides outside the gene matches: 8. In germline, CDR1 is SGHTS, CDR2 YDEGEE. The CDR3 covers 15 residues. The CDR3 loop is CASSAPGQGDDGYTF. For the CDR3, the DNA is TGTGCCAGCAGCGCGCCGGGACAGGGGGATGATGGCTACACCTTC.

This chain uses TRBV6-1 with TRBJ1-4; D uncertain. With 2 bases removed from V and 0 bases from J, the gap between germline ends came to 10 bases. This CDR3 has 16 residues. Germline loops: CDR1 MNHNS, CDR2 SASEGT. CDR3 residues: CASSEKTVATNEKLFF. CDR3 sequence (DNA): TGTGCCAGCAGTGAAAAAACAGTTGCAACTAATGAAAAACTGTTTTTT.

V usage is TRBV7-9 and J usage is TRBJ2-4; possible D gene TRBD1, 5 bases. With 5 bases removed from V and 1 base from J, the gap between germline ends came to 15 bases. CDR3 length: 16 residues. CDR1 is SEHNR, CDR2 FQNEAQ, per germline (reference sequence). The DNA for the CDR3 is TGTGCCAGCAGCCCCCCTCGGCAGGGCGCCAAAAACATTCAGTACTTC. Amino acids: CASSPPRQGAKNIQYF.

The chain couples TRBV2 to TRBJ1-1, with unresolved D. The length of the CDR3 is 14 residues. The germline V gene encodes CDR1 SNHLY and CDR2 FYNNEI. Trimming took 6 bases from V and 0 from J, leaving 11 bases between them. The CDR3 sequence is CASSPTRMNTEAFF. The CDR3 DNA follows: TGTGCCAGCAGCCCGACAAGAATGAACACTGAAGCTTTCTTT.

This chain uses TRBV18 with TRBJ1-4, with D possibly being TRBD1 (6 bases). CDR3 length equals 13 residues. Germline CDR1 is KGHSH and CDR2 is LQKENI. Trimming shortened V by 5 bases and J by 5 bases, and 9 bases separated the two germline ends. The DNA of the CDR3 is TGTGCCAGCTCAAGGACAGCGAATGAAAAACTGTTTTTT. Protein: CASSRTANEKLFF. The full variable domain, in which reference TRBV18 and TRBJ1-4 provide the parts outside the CDR3, is NAGVMQNPRHLVRRRGQEARLRCSPMKGHSHVYWYRQLPEEGLKFMVYLQKENIIDESGMPKERFSAEFPKEGPSILRIQQVVRGDSAAYFCASSRTANEKLFFGSGTQLSVL.